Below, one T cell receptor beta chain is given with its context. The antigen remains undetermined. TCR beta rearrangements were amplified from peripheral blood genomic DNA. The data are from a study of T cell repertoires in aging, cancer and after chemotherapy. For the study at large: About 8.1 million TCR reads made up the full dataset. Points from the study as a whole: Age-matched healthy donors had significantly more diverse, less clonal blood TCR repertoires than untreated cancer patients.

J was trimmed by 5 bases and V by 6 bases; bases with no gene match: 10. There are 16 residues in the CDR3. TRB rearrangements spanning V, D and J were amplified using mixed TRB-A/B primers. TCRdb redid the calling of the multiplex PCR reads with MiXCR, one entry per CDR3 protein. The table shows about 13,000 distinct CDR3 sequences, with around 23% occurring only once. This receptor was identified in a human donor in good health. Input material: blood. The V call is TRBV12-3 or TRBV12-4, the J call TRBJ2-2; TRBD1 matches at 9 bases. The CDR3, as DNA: TGTGCCAGCAGCCCCGGGACAGGGAAAGGTACCGGGGAGCTGTTTTTT. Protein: CASSPGTGKGTGELFF.